The TCR beta chain described here comes from a study of blood T cells in healthy people across ages. With respect to this clonotype: The antigen is not known.

This CDR3 region has 14 residues. J was trimmed by 8 bases and V by 6 bases; bases with no gene match: 13. CDR1 is DFQATT and CDR2 is SNEGSKA in the germline V gene (reference sequence). A second roughly 6 to 11 cycle PCR used barcoded and J-beta primers. All cDNA molecules were each tagged by a template-switch adaptor with 12 random nucleotides. Each CDR3 protein gets one entry after TCRdb re-called the 5' RACE reads with MiXCR. Seen here are around 1,000,000 distinct CDR3 sequences, about two fifths observed once, and the top ten hold over 10%. Findings and limits, study-wide: Diversity estimated from one million T cells was considered an underestimate. Observed TCR beta diversity per million T cells went down as age went up. This fall followed a roughly linear course with age.

The rearrangement uses TRBV20-1 and TRBJ2-1; 7 bases align to TRBD2. Sequencing used blood. This TCR came from a man aged 18 to 30 in good health. CDR3 DNA: TGCAGTGCGCCCGGAACTAGCGACTTGGATGAGCAGTTCTTC. Encoded protein: CSAPGTSDLDEQFF.